This record covers a single TCR beta chain. This clonotype was detected many times. Its cognate antigen has yet to be identified. No clone much larger than this one lies a single base away; base qualities are absent. The data were obtained in a study of early T cells in non-severe SARS-CoV-2 infection (TCRdb year 2021). In the study overall: Because TCR sequencing was done on bulk RNA from unsorted whole blood, the alpha and beta chains could not be paired.

CDR3 length: 13 amino acids, cysteine to phenylalanine. Only the CDR3 portion is preserved as DNA: 39 bases, with reading frame beginning at the first base. V loses 0 bases of germline sequence and J loses 6 bases, and the interval between the two ends is 9 bases. Taken from the germline V gene (reference sequence), the CDR1 and CDR2 loops are LNHDA and SQIVND. Receptor amplification or capture employed 5' RACE. Instrument used: NextSeq 500. In the TCR library protocol, unique molecular identifiers were attached to individual cDNA molecules to correct for PCR bias and sequencing error. Both TCR alpha and beta chains were sequenced, and tight co-correlation was observed between alpha and beta sequence abundances in each sample. The authors' analysis ran thus. V gene, J gene and CDR3 annotation of TCR sequences was performed with Decombinator V4. TCRs were defined as expanded if a significant change between any two time points was detected under a Poisson model with p below 0.0001. TCR abundances were normalised to the total number of TCRs sequenced per sample and expressed as counts per million. MAIT TCRs were defined by TRAV1-2 paired with TRAJ12, TRAJ20 or TRAJ33, and iNKT TCRs by TRAV10 paired with TRAJ18. VDJdb, accessed 1 November 2021, was searched for CMV, EBV and SARS-CoV-2 annotated TCRs, with TCRs annotated for multiple antigens excluded. TCRdb reprocessed the public reads (quality trimming at Q25 with fastp, clone calling with MiXCR) and kept in-frame beta chains. Duplicate CDR3 protein sequences are folded into a single record with the most common DNA and genes. TCRdb's processing, not the study's, gives the V and J calls here. In all, the sample holds approximately 50,000 distinct CDR3 sequences, and under 8.5% of those were seen once. 4% to 5.5% of the sample comes from the top ten.

General study outcomes and caveats: VDJdb matching was skewed toward anti-spike CD8 responses and likely underestimated virus-specific expansions, missing private and CD4 specificities.

This was a case-control study nested in a cohort of healthcare workers in London, UK, who had nasopharyngeal swab PCR tests and blood samples taken every week. Healthcare workers were recruited between 23 and 31 March 2020, during the week of the UK lockdown, and were followed weekly for up to roughly 15 weeks. The clonotype was recovered from an adult who was a healthcare worker with PCR-confirmed SARS-CoV-2 infection or an uninfected control (not recorded which). The V gene is TRBV19 and the J gene is TRBJ2-7, with the D gene call left open. Sequencing was performed on whole blood. The nucleotides read TGTGCCAGTAGTATAGATCGCCGAAGCGAGCAGTACTTC. It is translated as CASSIDRRSEQYF.